Detailed here is one T cell receptor (beta chain). Its antigen is undetermined. This sample is part of a study of Tregs in tolerant kidney transplant recipients. Study-level results: Validation in larger populations is needed because few patients were studied.

This CDR3 is built from 16 residues. The germline V gene has CDR1 MNHNS and CDR2 SASEGT. The ends were cut back, 0 bases at V and 1 base at J, with 10 bases in the middle. Mixed chimerism was transient after nonmyeloablative marrow transplants from related graft donors. Sequenced by immunoSEQ multiplex PCR; TCRdb stores in-frame clones only, minus some. The sample includes about 50,000 clones, roughly 89% of them seen just once. The sequencing here drew on CD8+ T cells from blood (PBMCs), taken 12 months after the transplant. This sequence originates from a human patient who received a combined kidney and bone marrow transplant. The graft donor may have contributed some T cells. The J gene is TRBJ1-5, the V gene TRBV6-1; maybe TRBD1 (5 bases). In DNA, the CDR3 is TGTGCCAGCAGTGAAGCGTGGCAGGGAAGCAATCAGCCCCAGCATTTT. Translation gives CASSEAWQGSNQPQHF.